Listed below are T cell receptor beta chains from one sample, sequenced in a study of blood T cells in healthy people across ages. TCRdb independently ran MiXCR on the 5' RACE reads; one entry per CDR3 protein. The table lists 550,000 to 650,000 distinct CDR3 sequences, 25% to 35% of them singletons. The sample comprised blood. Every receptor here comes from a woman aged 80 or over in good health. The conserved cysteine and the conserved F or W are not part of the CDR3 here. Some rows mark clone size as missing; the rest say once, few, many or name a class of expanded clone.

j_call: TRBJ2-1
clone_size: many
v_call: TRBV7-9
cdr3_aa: ASSHSWAEQF

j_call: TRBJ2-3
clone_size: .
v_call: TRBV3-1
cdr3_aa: ASSQRSQGGTDTQY

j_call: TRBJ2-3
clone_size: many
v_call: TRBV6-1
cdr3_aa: ASSELLDTQY

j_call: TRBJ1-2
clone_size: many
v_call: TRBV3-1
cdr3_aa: ASSTRTGHYGYT

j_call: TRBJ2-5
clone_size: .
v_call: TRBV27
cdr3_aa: ASSLEGEETQY

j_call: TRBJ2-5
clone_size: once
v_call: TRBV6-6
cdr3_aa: ASSYSRTGLWDREQY

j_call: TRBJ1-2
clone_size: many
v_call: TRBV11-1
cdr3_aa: ASSLGTTNYGYT

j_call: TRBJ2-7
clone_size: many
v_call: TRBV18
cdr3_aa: ASSPLGLGPYEQY

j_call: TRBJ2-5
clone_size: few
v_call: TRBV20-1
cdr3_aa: SAEAGGETQY

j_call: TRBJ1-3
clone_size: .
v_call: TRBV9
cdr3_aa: AGSVAAQGRGNTIY

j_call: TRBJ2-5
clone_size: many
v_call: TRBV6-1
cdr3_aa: ASSLGQNYQETQY

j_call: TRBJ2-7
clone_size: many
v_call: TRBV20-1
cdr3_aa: SASRGPAYEQY

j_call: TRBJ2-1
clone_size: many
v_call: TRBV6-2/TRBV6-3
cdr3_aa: ASSSPPARTVQSQF